Each of the 27 T cell receptor beta chains below was sequenced from the same sample in a study of T cells after yellow fever vaccination. TCRdb re-derived calls from the 5' RACE reads in MiXCR, one entry per CDR3 protein. The table has some 560,000 distinct CDR3 sequences, around 17% seen once. This specimen consisted of PBMCs, obtained 5 to 6 days after the first yellow fever vaccination. These receptors came from a man between 18 and 35 years old who received the YFV17D yellow fever vaccine.

This clonotype appeared a few times. CDR3: CASSQSGGRLYEQYF. CDR3 coding DNA: TGCGCCAGCAGTCAATCCGGGGGTCGCCTCTACGAGCAGTACTTC. J is TRBJ2-7 and V is TRBV23-1, with D possibly being TRBD2 (6 bases). TRBV23-1 is labeled an ORF, and its function is uncertain. Deletions cut 0 bases from V and 3 bases from J, with 12 bases between. The CDR3 is made up of 15 amino acids.

J is TRBJ1-4 and V is TRBV12-3 or TRBV12-4, with 8 bases lining up with TRBD1. The CDR3 is 14 amino acids. V was clipped by 7 bases and J by 8 bases; unmatched bases: 9. The CDR3 coding sequence is TGTGCCAGCAACCGGCAGGGGGCATCAGAAAAACTGTTTTTT. Its protein product is CASNRQGASEKLFF.

This clonotype was recorded many times. The V and J genes are TRBV4-3 and TRBJ2-3; TRBD2 matches 11 bases. Germline CDR1 is LGHNA and CDR2 is YSLEER. V shed 0 bases, J shed 5 bases, and the junction held 4 bases outside the gene matches. The CDR3 is 16 amino acids. The CDR3 region is CASSQEASGGIDTQYF. CDR3 DNA sequence: TGCGCCAGCAGCCAAGAGGCTAGCGGGGGGATAGATACGCAGTATTTT.

This chain joins TRBV20-1 and TRBJ1-2; D unresolved. The CDR3 sequence is 12 residues long. The ends were cut back, 7 bases at V and 5 bases at J, with 14 bases in the middle. CDR1 DFQATT and CDR2 SNEGSKA come from the germline V gene (reference sequence). The CDR3 reads CSVPGFNYGYTF. In DNA, the CDR3 is TGCAGTGTTCCGGGCTTTAATTATGGCTACACCTTC.

V gene TRBV12-3 or TRBV12-4 combines with J gene TRBJ2-3, with D possibly being TRBD1 (6 bases). The CDR3 is 16 amino acids. V was clipped by 7 bases and J by 4 bases, with 21 bases between them. The CDR3: CASTNLEGVVPDTQYF. The CDR3 DNA reads as TGTGCCAGCACCAACCTCGAGGGGGTTGTGCCAGATACGCAGTATTTT.

A word on this clonotype: At one boundary the junction diverges from the germline segment, which might be a read error. This chain connects TRBV4-1 to TRBJ2-1; no reliable D call. Germline CDR1 is MGHRA and CDR2 is YSYEKL. The CDR3 covers 14 residues. The DNA for the CDR3 is TGCGCCAGCATCCAAGCCGTCGGTAACAATGAGCAGTTCTTC. Its protein is CASIQAVGNNEQFF.

Only a few counts were recorded for this clonotype. V and J are TRBV5-1 and TRBJ2-1, with 12 bases aligning to TRBD2. There are 16 residues in the CDR3. Germline V gene sequence: CDR1 SGHRS, CDR2 YFSETQ. Trimming at V came to 0 bases and at J to 7 bases, leaving 5 bases not matched to a gene. Here the CDR3 reads CASSLVRLAGGNEQFF. CDR3 nucleotide sequence: TGCGCCAGCAGCTTGGTTCGGCTAGCGGGGGGGAATGAGCAGTTCTTC.

This clonotype was recorded at least ten times. The chain has TRBV12-3 or TRBV12-4 and TRBJ1-4; 8 bases are shared with TRBD1. The CDR3 totals 14 residues. V shed 1 base and J 16 bases; nucleotides not matched to a gene: 11. The CDR3 reads CASSLEFPDRVTFF. In nucleotides, the CDR3 is TGTGCCAGCAGTTTAGAATTCCCGGACAGGGTTACGTTTTTT.

This clonotype was picked up a small number of times. The chain is built from TRBV18 and TRBJ2-3; D not resolved. With 5 bases removed from V and 4 bases from J, the gap between germline ends came to 13 bases. Per germline, CDR1 KGHSH and CDR2 LQKENI. The CDR3 is 14 amino acids. The CDR3 spells CASSGQPAADTQYF. The CDR3 nucleotides read TGTGCCAGCTCAGGCCAGCCCGCGGCAGATACGCAGTATTTT.

This clonotype was seen a handful of times. The chain carries TRBV7-8 and TRBJ2-1; 9 bases are a match to TRBD2. The CDR3 spans 15 residues. Per the germline V gene, CDR1 is SGHVS and CDR2 is FQNEAQ. V was pared by 2 bases and J by 7 bases, with 6 bases of the junction left unmatched. The CDR3 nucleotides read TGTGCCAGCAGCTTACTAGCGGGGCTCATTAATGAGCAGTTCTTC. It translates to CASSLLAGLINEQFF.

The chain links TRBV5-1 to TRBJ2-5, with 7 bases lining up with TRBD2. Trimming took 4 bases from V and 1 from J; bases not matched to a gene: 7. The CDR3 sequence is 15 residues long. Germline values: CDR1 SGHRS, CDR2 YFSETQ. The CDR3 sequence: CASSRSPGGQETQYF. The CDR3 nucleotides read TGCGCCAGCAGCCGATCCCCGGGGGGCCAAGAGACCCAGTACTTC. Using reference TRBV5-1 and TRBJ2-5 for the parts outside the CDR3, the full variable domain is KAGVTQTPRYLIKTRGQQVTLSCSPISGHRSVSWYQQTPGQGLQFLFEYFSETQRNKGNFPGRFSGRQFSNSRSEMNVSTLELGDSALYLCASSRSPGGQETQYFGPGTRLLVL.

The chain carries TRBV20-1 and TRBJ1-3, with 10 bases identical to TRBD1. This CDR3 region has 16 residues. Germline V lookup: CDR1 DFQATT, CDR2 SNEGSKA (reference sequence). The V and J ends lost 4 bases and 1 base, in that order; junction bases with no gene match: 7. The CDR3 DNA follows: TGCAGTGCTACCCCGGGACAGGGGCGGTCTGGAAACACCATATATTTT. Translating it yields CSATPGQGRSGNTIYF.

This clonotype was observed a handful of times. The chain joins TRBV11-1 to TRBJ2-1, with no clear D. Trimming took 6 bases from V and 12 from J, leaving 18 bases between them. Germline CDR1 and CDR2: SGHAT and FQDESV (reference sequence). This CDR3 is 13 amino acids long. This CDR3 is CASRSNSGPWQFF. CDR3 nucleotide sequence: TGTGCCAGCAGATCCAACTCGGGTCCGTGGCAGTTCTTC.

V and J are TRBV11-2 and TRBJ2-6; no definite D call. Germline V gene lookup returns CDR1 SGHAT and CDR2 FQNNGV. Trimming left V 5 bases short and J 0 bases short, with 8 bases between. The CDR3 consists of 15 residues. CDR3 nucleotides: TGTGCCAGCAGCCGATATAGCTCTGGGGCCAACGTCCTGACTTTC. Translated, it gives CASSRYSSGANVLTF.

This clonotype occurred a few times. V and J are TRBV28 and TRBJ2-1, with D tentatively TRBD2 (5 bases). The CDR3 is made up of 17 amino acids. Trimming removed 3 bases from V and 0 bases from J, with 15 bases in between. Germline CDR1 MDHEN, CDR2 SYDVKM. CDR3 nucleotide sequence: TGTGCCAGCAGTTTGTTCGGGGTTGCGTCCTCCTACAATGAGCAGTTCTTC. Translated, it gives CASSLFGVASSYNEQFF.

V and J are TRBV7-3 and TRBJ1-1; D uncertain. V gave up 0 bases and J gave up 5 bases, with 13 bases separating them. CDR3 length equals 15 residues. The germline V gene encodes CDR1 SGHTA and CDR2 FQGTGA. CDR3 sequence: CASSLTLLSRTEAFF. The DNA for the CDR3 is TGTGCCAGCAGCTTAACGCTCTTGTCTAGGACTGAAGCTTTCTTT.

This clonotype was seen ten or more times. The chain employs TRBV28 and TRBJ2-7; D unresolved. Germline V gives CDR1 MDHEN, CDR2 SYDVKM. The V end lost 6 bases, the J end lost 4 bases, and 10 bases lay between the germline ends. The CDR3 is 12 residues long. DNA for the CDR3: TGTGCCAGCAGCATCGGACCTTACGAGCAGTACGTC. It encodes CASSIGPYEQYV.

This clonotype turned up a few times. The CDR3 DNA follows: TGTGCCAGCAGCCCACAGGGTGCATCCTACGAGCAGTACTTC. Encoded protein: CASSPQGASYEQYF. V gene TRBV12-3 or TRBV12-4 combines with J gene TRBJ2-7, with D maybe TRBD1 (6 bases). The CDR3 consists of 14 residues. V dropped 6 bases and J dropped 1 base, with 13 bases sitting between them.

This chain uses TRBV6-2 or TRBV6-3 with TRBJ1-1; no firm D call. The length of the CDR3 is 15 residues. The germline CDR1 and CDR2 sequences are MNHEY and SVGEGT. Trimming cost V 5 bases and J 0 bases, with 13 bases left between them. CDR3 sequence: CASSLPDFMNTEAFF. DNA for the CDR3: TGTGCCAGCAGTCTGCCGGATTTCATGAACACTGAAGCTTTCTTT.

This clonotype showed up just a few times. The chain links TRBV6-1 to TRBJ1-1, with a possible D match to TRBD1 (5 bases). The CDR3 length is 15 residues. The V end lost 6 bases, the J end lost 1 base, and 15 bases lay between the germline ends. CDR1 is MNHNS and CDR2 is SASEGT in the germline V gene. The CDR3 loop is CASRRTARANTEAFF. The CDR3 nucleotides are TGTGCCAGCAGACGAACCGCCAGGGCGAACACTGAAGCTTTCTTT.

The chain links TRBV15 to TRBJ2-5; 8 positions match TRBD2. The CDR3 has 15 amino acids. Germline V gene sequence: CDR1 LNHNV, CDR2 YYDKDF (reference sequence). J lost 2 bases, V lost 1 base, and 3 bases had no gene match. DNA of the CDR3: TGTGCCACCAGCAGAGCGGGGGGGCCACAAGAGACCCAGTACTTC. It translates to CATSRAGGPQETQYF.

The rearrangement links TRBV12-3 or TRBV12-4 to TRBJ2-6, with 10 bases matching TRBD1. The CDR3 runs 16 residues. The J segment lost 1 base and the V segment lost 8 bases, leaving 5 bases of the junction unmatched. DNA for the CDR3: TGTGCCAGCGATGGACAGGGGGTTTCTGGGGCCAACGTCCTGACTTTC. This codes for CASDGQGVSGANVLTF.

The table lists this clonotype with a few counts. V usage is TRBV20-1 and J usage is TRBJ1-1; D gene unclear. V gave up 6 bases and J gave up 1 base, with 12 bases separating them. The CDR3 is 13 amino acids. Germline V gives CDR1 DFQATT, CDR2 SNEGSKA (reference sequence). CDR3 nucleotide sequence: TGCAGTGCCTGGGAACGGGAGAACACTGAAGCTTTCTTT. Protein: CSAWERENTEAFF.

This clonotype showed up just a few times. The chain carries TRBV20-1 and TRBJ2-1; 8 bases fit TRBD1. This CDR3 contains 12 residues. CDR1 DFQATT and CDR2 SNEGSKA come from the germline V gene (reference sequence). The CDR3 DNA follows: TGCGGAACAGGGGGTTTATACAATGAGCAGTTCTTC. This codes for CGTGGLYNEQFF.

This clonotype was counted ten times or more. V and J are TRBV13 and TRBJ2-7; D not resolved. Germline V gene data show CDR1 as PRHDT and CDR2 as FYEKMQ (reference sequence). CDR3 length: 13 amino acids. V was trimmed by 1 base and J by 5 bases, leaving 9 bases between them. The CDR3 loop is CASSLVIRDEQYF. The CDR3 coding sequence is TGTGCCAGCAGCTTAGTGATAAGGGACGAGCAGTACTTC.

This clonotype was seen a handful of times. This rearrangement joins TRBV6-4 to TRBJ2-1, with a weak D call TRBD1 (6 bases). This CDR3 contains 14 residues. Per the germline V gene, CDR1 is MRHNA and CDR2 is SNTAGT. Trimming shortened V by 3 bases and J by 6 bases, and 12 bases separated the two germline ends. This CDR3 is CASSEGARANEQFF. The CDR3, as DNA: TGTGCCAGCAGTGAGGGGGCTAGAGCCAATGAGCAGTTCTTC.

This clonotype was seen only a few times. The chain couples TRBV7-9 to TRBJ2-1, with a tentative D call TRBD1 (6 bases). V was pared by 5 bases and J by 5 bases, with 22 bases between. The length of the CDR3 is 17 residues. The V gene's germline CDR1 is SEHNR and CDR2 FQNEAQ (reference sequence). This CDR3 is CASSGSRGGARDNEQFF. CDR3 bases: TGTGCCAGCAGCGGTAGCCGTGGGGGCGCGAGGGACAATGAGCAGTTCTTC. Based on the CDR3 plus reference TRBV7-9 and TRBJ2-1, the full variable domain is DTGVSQNPRHKITKRGQNVTFRCDPISEHNRLYWYRQTLGQGPEFLTYFQNEAQLEKSRLLSDRFSAERPKGSFSTLEIQRTEQGDSAMYLCASSGSRGGARDNEQFFGPGTRLTVL.